Below are 20 T cell receptor beta chains sequenced from a single sample in a study of T cell responses to AZD1222 COVID-19 vaccine (dated by TCRdb to about 2021). The time point tag for this specimen amounts to: baseline before first vaccination. The library came from the immunoSEQ multiplex PCR assay. Sourced from immuneACCESS, this table was stored by TCRdb with only in-frame sequences that have V and J called. A share of the clones is absent; for the studies checked, an unresolved V gene accounts for under half, and the remainder has no known explanation. Here the sample has fewer than 90,000 clones; roughly 87% occur a single time. The leading ten clones occupy roughly 24% of the sample. This specimen was peripheral blood, taken on day 0 of AZD1222 vaccination. These receptors came from an adult in good health.

This clone was recorded once. The V gene is TRBV7-2, the J gene TRBJ2-1; no firm D call. This CDR3 is 12 amino acids long. Germline V CDR1 and CDR2: SGHTA, FQGNSA. V was cut by 0 bases and J by 10 bases, with 7 bases left in between. In DNA, the CDR3 is TGTGCCAGCAGCTTAGCCATAGGGGAGCAGTTCTTC. Protein product: CASSLAIGEQFF.

This sequence joins TRBV27 and TRBJ2-7; D is perhaps TRBD2 (6 bases). Looked up from germline, CDR1 is MNHEY and CDR2 is SMNVEV (reference sequence). The CDR3 loop spans 16 amino acids. The ends were cut back, 0 bases at V and 0 bases at J, with 12 bases in the middle. CDR3 region: CASSLSGDFLSYEQYF. The CDR3 nucleotides are TGTGCCAGCAGTTTATCGGGGGACTTCCTCTCCTACGAGCAGTACTTC.

The CDR3 spells CASSAGLPNTGELFF. CDR3 bases: TGTGCCAGCAGCGCGGGACTCCCGAACACCGGGGAGCTGTTTTTT. The chain recombines TRBV9 with TRBJ2-2; tentative D call: TRBD2 (6 bases). The CDR3 is 15 residues long. The germline gives CDR1 SGDLS, CDR2 YYNGEE. V was trimmed by 3 bases and J by 0 bases, leaving 9 bases between them.

The chain combines TRBV5-5 with TRBJ2-5; no clear D. Deletions cut 4 bases from V and 0 bases from J, with 7 bases between. CDR1 SGHKS and CDR2 YYEKEE come from the germline V gene (reference sequence). The CDR3 loop spans 13 amino acids. CDR3 residues: CASSLGNQETQYF. CDR3 bases: TGTGCCAGCAGCCTTGGGAACCAAGAGACCCAGTACTTC.

The rearrangement uses TRBV28 and TRBJ2-5; tentative D call: TRBD2 (5 bases). Deletions cut 6 bases from V and 4 bases from J, with 12 bases between. The CDR3 has 13 residues. Germline values: CDR1 MDHEN, CDR2 SYDVKM. CDR3 in amino acids: CASSHTSRETQYF. The CDR3 DNA follows: TGTGCCAGCAGCCACACTAGTCGAGAGACCCAGTACTTC.

V and J are TRBV27 and TRBJ2-5; maybe TRBD1 (6 bases). V lost 3 bases, J lost 11 bases, and 16 bases lay in between. Looked up from germline, CDR1 is MNHEY and CDR2 is SMNVEV (reference sequence). The length of the CDR3 is 13 residues. The CDR3 is CASSFSGTKAQYF. The DNA for the CDR3 is TGTGCCAGCAGTTTCAGTGGGACAAAGGCTCAGTACTTC.

V usage is TRBV19 and J usage is TRBJ1-2; D gene uncertain. The ends were cut back, 1 base at V and 3 bases at J, with 6 bases in the middle. In germline, CDR1 is LNHDA, CDR2 SQIVND (reference sequence). The CDR3 length is 13 residues. Here the CDR3 reads CASSIAGHYGYTF. DNA for the CDR3: TGTGCCAGTAGTATAGCGGGTCACTATGGCTACACCTTC.

This chain uses TRBV6-2 or TRBV6-3 with TRBJ1-2; D gene unclear. V gave up 0 bases and J gave up 7 bases, with 3 bases separating them. Germline V gives CDR1 MNHEY, CDR2 SVGEGT. The CDR3 covers 11 residues. DNA of the CDR3: TGTGCCAGCAGTTACTCGACTGGCTACACCTTC. Translated, it gives CASSYSTGYTF.

The rearrangement links TRBV5-5 to TRBJ2-7, with D hard to call. The CDR3 has 13 amino acids. The germline CDR1 and CDR2 sequences are SGHKS and YYEKEE (reference sequence). Between the trimmed V and J ends, which lost 4 bases and 3 bases, there was a span of 11 bases. The CDR3 sequence is CASSDLQRYEQYF. CDR3 nucleotide sequence: TGTGCCAGCAGCGATCTTCAACGCTACGAGCAGTACTTC.

The CDR3 loop reads CASSKGGEQYF. The CDR3 coding sequence is TGCGCCAGCTCCAAGGGAGGCGAGCAGTACTTC. The chain couples TRBV4-1 to TRBJ2-7, with D perhaps matching TRBD2 (6 bases). Trimming removed 8 bases at V and 6 bases at J, with 11 bases between. CDR3 length equals 11 residues. The germline CDR1 and CDR2 sequences are MGHRA and YSYEKL.

This chain connects TRBV6-6 to TRBJ2-7, with D hard to call. Trimming took off 2 bases at V and 2 bases at J, with 7 bases between the two ends. In germline, CDR1 is MNHNY, CDR2 SVGAGI (reference sequence). This CDR3 spans 13 amino acids. The CDR3 here is CASSYTNPYEQYF. Here the CDR3 DNA reads TGTGCCAGCAGTTACACGAACCCCTACGAGCAGTACTTC.

This clone was recorded only once. V and J are TRBV5-1 and TRBJ2-2; a weak D match, TRBD1 (6 bases). V was shortened by 4 bases and J by 5 bases, with 9 bases between the two germline ends. CDR3 size: 13 residues. Germline CDR1 and CDR2: SGHRS and YFSETQ. In DNA, the CDR3 is TGCGCCAGCAGCCGCCAGGGGACCGGGGAGCTGTTTTTT. Encoded protein: CASSRQGTGELFF.

CDR3: CASSSLAGVSNEQFF. The CDR3 nucleotides read TGTGCCAGCAGCTCTCTAGCGGGAGTGAGCAATGAGCAGTTCTTC. V and J are TRBV7-2 and TRBJ2-1; 10 positions match TRBD2. V lost 4 bases and J lost 6; bases outside the gene matches: 6. The CDR3 covers 15 residues. The germline V gene has CDR1 SGHTA and CDR2 FQGNSA.

The rearrangement uses TRBV28 and TRBJ2-1; TRBD1 matches at 7 bases. Germline V gene data show CDR1 as MDHEN and CDR2 as SYDVKM. There are 17 residues in the CDR3. Trimming removed 6 bases from V and 6 bases from J; junction bases left unmatched: 17. The CDR3, as DNA: TGTGCCAGCAGCCCTCGACAGGGAAGTCCGTTGGTCAATGAGCAGTTCTTC. Its translation is CASSPRQGSPLVNEQFF.

The V and J genes are TRBV9 and TRBJ1-3, with TRBD1 as a possible D gene (6 bases). CDR1 and CDR2 (germline): SGDLS, YYNGEE. Trimming left V 4 bases short and J 2 bases short, with 19 bases between. This CDR3 has 17 amino acids. CDR3 amino acids: CASSPLQGITAGNTIYF. The CDR3 DNA reads TGTGCCAGCAGCCCCCTACAGGGAATAACGGCTGGAAACACCATATATTTT.

CDR3 loop: CASSQELMWNEEQFF. CDR3 nucleotides: TGCGCCAGCAGCCAAGAGCTAATGTGGAATGAGGAGCAGTTCTTC. The rearrangement uses TRBV4-3 and TRBJ2-1; D remains ambiguous. V was shortened by 0 bases and J by 10 bases, with 16 bases between the two germline ends. The CDR3 runs 15 residues. Germline V lookup: CDR1 LGHNA, CDR2 YSLEER.

The chain has TRBV19 and TRBJ1-5; D is undetermined. Germline values: CDR1 LNHDA, CDR2 SQIVND (reference sequence). V was pared by 1 base and J by 7 bases, with 11 bases between. CDR3 length: 14 residues. CDR3 coding DNA: TGTGCCAGTAGTATAGGTTTCGGGGAACAGCCCCAGCATTTT. As protein: CASSIGFGEQPQHF.

This chain uses TRBV5-1 with TRBJ2-1; 7 bases line up with TRBD2. There are 15 residues in the CDR3. The germline V gene encodes CDR1 SGHRS and CDR2 YFSETQ. V shed 3 bases and J 2 bases; nucleotides not matched to a gene: 5. The CDR3 DNA is TGCGCCAGCAGCTCGGCGGGAGTAACCTACAATGAGCAGTTCTTC. Its protein is CASSSAGVTYNEQFF.

The chain joins TRBV5-4 to TRBJ1-1, with a tentative D call TRBD1 (5 bases). This CDR3 spans 15 amino acids. Germline-derived CDR1 and CDR2 are SGHNT and YYREEE (reference sequence). The ends were cut back, 3 bases at V and 4 bases at J, with 16 bases in the middle. CDR3 DNA sequence: TGTGCCAGCAGCTCTGGGACCGGAGGGGCCACTGAAGCTTTCTTT. Its protein is CASSSGTGGATEAFF. The full variable domain, in which reference TRBV5-4 and TRBJ1-1 provide the parts outside the CDR3, is ETGVTQSPTHLIKTRGQQVTLRCSSQSGHNTVSWYQQALGQGPQFIFQYYREEENGRGNFPPRFSGLQFPNYSSELNVNALELDDSALYLCASSSGTGGATEAFFGQGTRLTVV.

The J gene is TRBJ1-5, the V gene TRBV2; 8 nucleotides align to TRBD1. J was trimmed by 9 bases and V by 4 bases; bases with no gene match: 8. The CDR3 contains 14 residues. From germline, CDR1 is SNHLY and CDR2 FYNNEI. CDR3 nucleotide sequence: TGTGCCAGCAGTGGACAGGGGATGTACGGGCCCCAGCATTTT. Encoded protein: CASSGQGMYGPQHF.